Listed below are T cell receptor beta chains from one sample, sequenced in a study of blood T cell repertoires in COVID-19. Libraries were prepared by immunoSEQ multiplex PCR; TCRdb keeps only in-frame clonotypes and omits some of them. The sample yields hundreds of thousands of clones, roughly 91% seen once. Sample: PBMCs or T cells enriched from blood (not recorded which). These receptors were taken from a woman in her thirties who had recovered from COVID-19. Each CDR3 is given with its conserved first and last residue. Fields, in order: V gene, J gene, D gene, clone size, CDR3 protein, CDR3 DNA. D genes are given only for firm matches. Clone size is stated in some rows and not others, as once, few, many or a class when expanded.

>TRBV30|TRBJ1-4|TRBD1|-
CAWIGTGGEKLFF
TGTGCCTGGATTGGGACAGGGGGTGAAAAACTGTTTTTT
>TRBV3-1/TRBV3-2|TRBJ2-2|-|-
CASSQEVEVTGELFF
TGTGCCAGCAGCCAAGAGGTTGAGGTCACCGGGGAGCTGTTTTTT
>TRBV5-5|TRBJ1-1|TRBD1|-
CASSLYWTGGITEAFF
TGTGCCAGCAGCTTGTATTGGACAGGGGGAATCACTGAAGCTTTCTTT
>TRBV4-1|TRBJ2-3|-|-
CASSGYREIRQYF
TGCGCCAGCAGCGGATACAGGGAAATCAGGCAGTATTTT
>TRBV19|TRBJ1-1|-|-
CASISRGSYTEAFF
TGTGCCAGTATCTCACGCGGCAGCTACACTGAAGCTTTCTTT
>TRBV7-8|TRBJ1-5|TRBD1|-
CASSPHRGITNQPQHF
TGTGCCAGCAGCCCCCACAGGGGGATTACCAATCAGCCCCAGCATTTT
>TRBV5-1|TRBJ2-7|TRBD2|-
CASSLGAGGSYEQYF
TGCGCCAGCAGCTTGGGAGCGGGAGGGTCCTACGAGCAGTACTTC
>TRBV7-2|TRBJ1-2|-|once
CASSPTLGQSYGYTF
TGTGCCAGCAGCCCAACCCTAGGACAGTCTTATGGCTACACCTTC
>TRBV11-2|TRBJ1-4|-|-
CASSLGQSYNEKLFF
TGTGCCAGCAGCTTAGGACAGTCTTATAATGAAAAACTGTTTTTT
>TRBV3-1/TRBV3-2|TRBJ1-4|-|-
CASSPNQGKGEKLFF
TGTGCCAGCAGCCCTAACCAGGGTAAAGGTGAAAAACTGTTTTTT
>TRBV29-1|TRBJ1-5|-|-
CSSLGLAGEPQHF
TGCAGCTCCCTCGGCCTAGCAGGAGAGCCCCAGCATTTT
>TRBV4-1|TRBJ1-2|TRBD1|few
CASSQVPARDRPDNYGYTF
TGCGCCAGCAGCCAAGTCCCCGCCAGGGACAGGCCGGACAACTATGGCTACACCTTC
>TRBV5-1|TRBJ1-2|-|-
CASSPAPGNYGYTF
TGCGCCAGCAGCCCCGCTCCAGGGAACTATGGCTACACCTTC
>TRBV7-2|TRBJ1-1|TRBD1|-
CASSLDLGAGQHFF
TGTGCCAGCAGCTTAGATTTGGGTGCGGGACAGCACTTCTTT
>TRBV28|TRBJ2-3|-|once
CASSGQADTQYF
TGTGCCAGCAGCGGACAAGCAGATACGCAGTATTTT
>TRBV19|TRBJ2-1|-|-
CASSLSGESGNEQFF
TGTGCCAGTAGCCTTTCAGGGGAAAGTGGGAATGAGCAGTTCTTC
>TRBV6-1|TRBJ1-2|-|-
CASSEAGGIYGYTF
TGTGCCAGCAGTGAAGCTGGGGGGATCTATGGCTACACCTTC
>TRBV2|TRBJ2-1|TRBD2|-
CASSDLLPRLAGVVSYNEQFF
TGTGCCAGCAGTGACCTTTTACCGCGGTTAGCGGGAGTAGTTTCCTACAATGAGCAGTTCTTC
>TRBV7-2|TRBJ2-5|-|once
CASSFGREETQYF
TGTGCCAGCAGCTTTGGCAGGGAAGAGACCCAGTACTTC
>TRBV9|TRBJ2-1|-|-
CASSGNNEQFF
TGTGCCAGCAGCGGTAACAATGAGCAGTTCTTC
>TRBV24-1|TRBJ2-5|-|-
CATSDFKGGVGTQYF
TGTGCCACCAGTGATTTTAAGGGGGGGGTAGGGACCCAGTACTTC
>TRBV5-4|TRBJ2-7|TRBD1|once
CASSLGQGSYYEQYF
TGTGCCAGCAGCTTGGGACAGGGGTCCTACTACGAGCAGTACTTC
>TRBV18|TRBJ1-2|-|-
CASSPIPGGNYGYTF
TGTGCCAGCTCACCAATCCCTGGGGGGAACTATGGCTACACCTTC
>TRBV29-1|TRBJ1-1|-|-
CSVGAGRFTEAFF
TGCAGCGTTGGGGCAGGGCGGTTCACTGAAGCTTTCTTT
>TRBV11-2|TRBJ1-6|-|-
CASSFPSHSPLHF
TGTGCCAGCAGCTTCCCCTCCCATTCACCCCTCCACTTT
>TRBV7-9|TRBJ2-5|-|-
CASSYPTRGIRETQYF
TGTGCCAGCAGCTACCCCACCAGGGGAATCAGGGAGACCCAGTACTTC
>TRBV19|TRBJ1-4|-|-
CASSLAGRGGSEEKLFF
TGTGCCAGTAGTCTGGCGGGACGGGGAGGATCAGAGGAAAAACTGTTTTTT
>TRBV6-5|TRBJ2-5|-|-
CASSYPSPRETQYF
TGTGCCAGCAGTTACCCATCCCCTCGGGAGACCCAGTACTTC
>TRBV6-5|TRBJ2-7|-|-
CASILKQGHSYEQYF
TGTGCCAGCATCCTTAAACAGGGACACTCCTACGAGCAGTACTTC
>TRBV11-2|TRBJ2-2|-|-
CASSLGLWATNTGELFF
TGTGCCAGCAGCTTAGGTCTCTGGGCTACGAACACCGGGGAGCTGTTTTTT
>TRBV3-1/TRBV3-2|TRBJ2-3|TRBD2|-
CASSQMPSGSTDTQYF
TGTGCCAGCAGCCAGATGCCTAGCGGGAGCACAGATACGCAGTATTTT
>TRBV10-2|TRBJ1-2|-|-
CASSESLASSYGYTF
TGCGCCAGCAGTGAGTCGTTGGCCTCCTCCTATGGCTACACCTTC
>TRBV4-1|TRBJ2-1|TRBD2|-
CASSLDSSGRSYNEQFF
TGCGCCAGCAGCCTCGATTCGAGCGGGAGAAGTTACAATGAGCAGTTCTTC
>TRBV19|TRBJ2-1|-|-
CASSHPQSDEQFF
TGTGCCAGTAGTCACCCTCAGAGCGATGAGCAGTTCTTC
>TRBV27|TRBJ2-7|-|-
CASSFDRSNEQYF
TGTGCCAGCAGTTTTGATAGATCCAACGAGCAGTACTTC
>TRBV28|TRBJ1-6|-|-
CASSFQADLNSPLHF
TGTGCCAGCAGTTTTCAGGCCGACCTTAATTCACCCCTCCACTTT
>TRBV3-1/TRBV3-2|TRBJ1-1|-|-
CASRQGMGGNQGGRTEAFF
TGTGCCAGCAGGCAGGGTATGGGGGGGAACCAGGGCGGTCGCACTGAAGCTTTCTTT
>TRBV4-1|TRBJ2-1|TRBD1|once
CASSPDRGPNNEQFF
TGCGCCAGCAGCCCCGACAGGGGGCCCAACAATGAGCAGTTCTTC
>TRBV28|TRBJ2-5|TRBD2|-
CASSSSGTSGRLGQYF
TGTGCCAGCAGTTCGTCCGGGACTAGCGGGAGATTAGGCCAGTACTTC
>TRBV30|TRBJ2-7|-|-
CAWSVPSELVAYEQYF
TGTGCCTGGAGTGTACCTTCCGAACTAGTAGCCTACGAGCAGTACTTC
>TRBV19|TRBJ2-1|TRBD2|-
CASSIGLAGGPEQFF
TGTGCCAGTAGTATAGGGCTAGCGGGAGGCCCTGAGCAGTTCTTC
>TRBV7-9|TRBJ2-3|TRBD2|-
CASSSSAGLAVNTDTQYF
TGTGCCAGCAGCTCCAGTGCTGGACTAGCGGTTAACACAGATACGCAGTATTTT
>TRBV28|TRBJ1-1|TRBD1|few
CASSLTGGGTEAFF
TGTGCCAGCAGCCTCACAGGGGGCGGCACTGAAGCTTTCTTT
>TRBV25-1|TRBJ2-1|-|-
CASSETSGAYEQFF
TGTGCCAGCAGTGAAACCTCCGGAGCATATGAGCAGTTCTTC
>TRBV3-1/TRBV3-2|TRBJ2-2|TRBD1|few
CASSPGQGRTGELFF
TGTGCCAGCAGCCCCGGACAGGGGCGGACCGGGGAGCTGTTTTTT
>TRBV10-3|TRBJ2-1|TRBD2|-
CAISPTSGSSRVTNEQFF
TGTGCCATCAGTCCGACTAGCGGGAGTAGTCGAGTGACCAATGAGCAGTTCTTC
>TRBV13|TRBJ2-2|-|-
CASSPGSTNTGELFF
TGTGCCAGCAGCCCCGGGTCTACCAACACCGGGGAGCTGTTTTTT
>TRBV6-5|TRBJ2-4|-|-
CASSYSTSSVQYF
TGTGCCAGCAGTTACTCGACTAGTTCAGTTCAGTACTTC
>TRBV28|TRBJ2-2|TRBD1|-
CAGADGTGATGELFF
TGTGCCGGCGCTGACGGGACAGGGGCCACCGGGGAGCTGTTTTTT
>TRBV19|TRBJ1-1|TRBD1|-
CASNPAGTGSPEAFF
TGTGCCAGTAATCCAGCCGGGACAGGGTCCCCTGAAGCTTTCTTT
>TRBV10-3|TRBJ2-1|TRBD2|-
CAISERGLADSYNEQFF
TGTGCCATCAGTGAGAGGGGTCTAGCGGACTCCTACAATGAGCAGTTCTTC
>TRBV27|TRBJ1-5|-|-
CASRNPRNQPQHF
TGTGCCAGCAGAAACCCTAGGAATCAGCCCCAGCATTTT
>TRBV6-5|TRBJ1-1|-|-
CASSSQTEAFF
TGTGCCAGCAGCTCTCAGACTGAAGCTTTCTTT
>TRBV12-5|TRBJ1-5|TRBD1|-
CASGFLPRQGRNQPQHF
TGTGCTAGTGGTTTCCTTCCGCGACAGGGGCGGAATCAGCCCCAGCATTTT
>TRBV19|TRBJ2-2|TRBD2|-
CASSIVLAGLRGGELFF
TGTGCCAGTAGTATAGTCCTAGCGGGACTAAGGGGCGGGGAGCTGTTTTTT